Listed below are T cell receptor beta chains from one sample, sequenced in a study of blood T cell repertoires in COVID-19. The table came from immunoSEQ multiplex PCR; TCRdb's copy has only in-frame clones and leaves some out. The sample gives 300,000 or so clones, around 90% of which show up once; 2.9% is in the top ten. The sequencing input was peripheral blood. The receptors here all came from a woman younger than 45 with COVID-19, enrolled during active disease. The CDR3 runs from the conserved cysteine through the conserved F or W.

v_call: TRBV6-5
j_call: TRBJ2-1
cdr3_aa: CASRDRVLAGALQFF

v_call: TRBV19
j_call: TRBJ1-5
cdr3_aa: CASTNSGFQPQHF

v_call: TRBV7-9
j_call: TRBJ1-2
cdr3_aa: CASSRDRRDTF

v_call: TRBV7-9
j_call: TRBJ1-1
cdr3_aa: CASQGVGNEAFF

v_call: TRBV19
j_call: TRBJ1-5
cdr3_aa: CASNAGQGGSQPQHF

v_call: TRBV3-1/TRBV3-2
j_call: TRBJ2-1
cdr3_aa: CASSQTNDGYNEQFF

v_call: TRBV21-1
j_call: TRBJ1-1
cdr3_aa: CASSSALGSMNTEAFF

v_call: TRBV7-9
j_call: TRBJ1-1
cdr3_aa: CASGFAENTEAFF

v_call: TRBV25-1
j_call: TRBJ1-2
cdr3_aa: CASSTVNYGYTF

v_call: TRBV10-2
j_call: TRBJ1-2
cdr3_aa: CASSESTRLYGYTF

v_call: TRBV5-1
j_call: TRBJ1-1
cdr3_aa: CASSEGNTEAFF

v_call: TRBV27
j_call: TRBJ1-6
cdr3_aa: CASSFYGTGGDSPLHF

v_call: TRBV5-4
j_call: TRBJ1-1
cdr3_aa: CASSGQLDTEAFF

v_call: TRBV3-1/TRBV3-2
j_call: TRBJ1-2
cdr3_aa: CASSQGAHGYTF

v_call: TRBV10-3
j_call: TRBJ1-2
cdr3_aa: CAIRREGGGYGYTF

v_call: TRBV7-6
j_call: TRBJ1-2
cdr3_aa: CASSLAGRYEHGGGYTF

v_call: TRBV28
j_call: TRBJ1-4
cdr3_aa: CASTLPGREKLFF

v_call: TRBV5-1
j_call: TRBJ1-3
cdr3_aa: CASSLARGTGAGNTIYF

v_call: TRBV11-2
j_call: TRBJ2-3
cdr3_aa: CASSLEDITDTQYF

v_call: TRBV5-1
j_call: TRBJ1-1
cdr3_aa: CASSLIGATEAFF

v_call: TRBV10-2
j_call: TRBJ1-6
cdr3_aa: CATGQGANSPLHF

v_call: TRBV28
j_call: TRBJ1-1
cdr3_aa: CASSLPSGQPGEAFF

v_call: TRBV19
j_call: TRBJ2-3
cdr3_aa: CASRQSGYTDTQYF

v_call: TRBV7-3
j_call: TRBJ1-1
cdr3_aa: CASSLQGAAEAFF

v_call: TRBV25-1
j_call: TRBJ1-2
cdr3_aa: CASSDRGLGYTF

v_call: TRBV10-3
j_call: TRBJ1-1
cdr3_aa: CAISENRGYTEAFF

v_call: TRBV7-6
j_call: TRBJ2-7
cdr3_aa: CASSLGGTGASYEQYF

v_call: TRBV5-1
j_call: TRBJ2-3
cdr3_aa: CASNLAVTDTQYF

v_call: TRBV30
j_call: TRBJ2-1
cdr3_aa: CAWSVNMEQFF

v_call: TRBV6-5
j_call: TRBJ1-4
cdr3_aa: CASSYSRDEKLFF

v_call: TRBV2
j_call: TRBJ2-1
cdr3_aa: CARGQGPHTEQFF

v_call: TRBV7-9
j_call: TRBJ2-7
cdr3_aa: CASSFQTGSSYEQYF

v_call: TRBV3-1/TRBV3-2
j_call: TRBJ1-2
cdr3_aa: CASSDRPNYGYTF

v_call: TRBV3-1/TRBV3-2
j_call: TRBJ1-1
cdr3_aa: CASSQAPGYDTEAFF

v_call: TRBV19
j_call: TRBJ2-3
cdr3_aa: CASSAPEREYTDTQYF

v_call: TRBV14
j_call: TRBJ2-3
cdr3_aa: CASSSVGLAGVGRTDTQYF

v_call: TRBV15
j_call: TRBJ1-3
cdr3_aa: CATKDHRDRFSGNTIYF

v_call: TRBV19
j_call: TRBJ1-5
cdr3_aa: CASSIDLFNQPQHF

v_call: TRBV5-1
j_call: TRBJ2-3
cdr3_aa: CASSLRLAGTDTQYF

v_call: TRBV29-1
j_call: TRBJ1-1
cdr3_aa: CSVEDRVRNTEAFF

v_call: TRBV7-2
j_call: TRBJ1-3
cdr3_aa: CASSLTGTYTIYF

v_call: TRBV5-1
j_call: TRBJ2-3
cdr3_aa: CASSAGTGGAGTDTQYF

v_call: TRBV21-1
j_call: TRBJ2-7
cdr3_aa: CASSKGQGAPNYEQYF

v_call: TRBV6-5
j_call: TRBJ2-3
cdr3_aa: CASSSGTPGRDTQYF

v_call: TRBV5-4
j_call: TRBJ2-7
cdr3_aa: CASSLLTSGRYEQYF

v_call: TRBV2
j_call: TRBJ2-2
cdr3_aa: CASSEGRGGELFF